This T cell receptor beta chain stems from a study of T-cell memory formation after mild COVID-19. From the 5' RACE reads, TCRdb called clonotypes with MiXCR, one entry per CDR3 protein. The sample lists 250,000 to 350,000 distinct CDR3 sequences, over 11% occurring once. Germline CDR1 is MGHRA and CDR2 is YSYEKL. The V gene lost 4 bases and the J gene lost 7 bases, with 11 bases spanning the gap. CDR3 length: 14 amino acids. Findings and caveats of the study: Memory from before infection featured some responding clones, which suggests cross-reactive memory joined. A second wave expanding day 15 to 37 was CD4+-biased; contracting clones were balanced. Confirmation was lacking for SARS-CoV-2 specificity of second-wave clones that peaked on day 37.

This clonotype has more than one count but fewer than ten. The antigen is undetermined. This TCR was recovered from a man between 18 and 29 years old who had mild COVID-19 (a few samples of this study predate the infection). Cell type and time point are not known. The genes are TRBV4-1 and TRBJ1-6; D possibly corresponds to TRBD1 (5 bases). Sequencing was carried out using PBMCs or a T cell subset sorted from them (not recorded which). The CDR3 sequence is CASSPKAGNSPLHF. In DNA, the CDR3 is TGCGCCAGCAGCCCGAAGGCAGGGAATTCACCCCTCCACTTT.